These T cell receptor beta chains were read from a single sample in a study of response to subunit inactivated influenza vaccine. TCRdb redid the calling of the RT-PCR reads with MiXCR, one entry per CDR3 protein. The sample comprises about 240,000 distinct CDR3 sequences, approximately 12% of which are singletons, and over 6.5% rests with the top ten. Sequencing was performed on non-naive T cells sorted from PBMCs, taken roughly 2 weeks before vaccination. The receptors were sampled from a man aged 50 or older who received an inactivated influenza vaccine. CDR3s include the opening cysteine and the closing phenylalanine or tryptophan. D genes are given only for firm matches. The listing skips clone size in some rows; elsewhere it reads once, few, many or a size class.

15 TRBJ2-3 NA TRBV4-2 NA CASSQPTEITDTQYF TGTGCCAGCAGCCAACCGACAGAGATCACAGATACGCAGTATTTT
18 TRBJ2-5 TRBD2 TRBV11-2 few CASSPTSGWGRFQETQYF TGTGCCAGCAGCCCGACTAGCGGGTGGGGCCGATTCCAAGAGACCCAGTACTTC
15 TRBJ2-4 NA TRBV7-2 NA CAISLAAYAKNIQYF TGTGCCATCAGCTTAGCGGCCTATGCCAAAAACATTCAGTACTTC
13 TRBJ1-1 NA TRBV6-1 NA CASSGLLNTEAFF TGTGCCAGCAGTGGCCTTTTAAACACTGAAGCTTTCTTT
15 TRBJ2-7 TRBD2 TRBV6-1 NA CASRTSGGVSYEQYF TGTGCCAGCAGAACTAGCGGGGGTGTCTCCTACGAGCAGTACTTC
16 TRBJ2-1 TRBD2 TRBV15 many CATSRGVAGGRGEQFF TGTGCCACCAGCAGGGGGGTAGCGGGAGGCCGGGGTGAGCAGTTCTTC
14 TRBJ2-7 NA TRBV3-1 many CASSQERGSYEQYF TGTGCCAGCAGCCAAGAACGAGGGTCCTACGAGCAGTACTTC
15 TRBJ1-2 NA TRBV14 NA CASSPVPGPGNGYTF TGTGCCAGCAGCCCTGTTCCGGGCCCCGGAAATGGCTACACCTTC
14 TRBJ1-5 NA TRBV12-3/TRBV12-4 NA CASSYAAGNQPQHF TGTGCCAGCAGTTATGCCGCGGGCAATCAGCCCCAGCATTTT
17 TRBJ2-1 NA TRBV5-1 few CASSRTFLRGNYNEQFF TGCGCCAGCAGCCGGACATTCCTTCGAGGGAACTACAATGAGCAGTTCTTC
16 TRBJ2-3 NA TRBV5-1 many CASSLGVLEDTDTQYF TGCGCCAGCAGCTTAGGGGTGCTAGAAGATACAGATACGCAGTATTTT
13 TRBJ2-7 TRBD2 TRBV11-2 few CASLAGGYHEQYF TGTGCCAGCCTAGCGGGAGGGTACCACGAGCAGTACTTC
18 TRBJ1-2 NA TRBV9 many CASSASHYRDVRTNGYTF TGTGCCAGCAGCGCAAGCCACTACAGGGACGTAAGAACGAATGGCTACACCTTC
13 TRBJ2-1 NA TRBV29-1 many CSVERVAVNEQFF TGCAGCGTTGAAAGAGTTGCGGTCAATGAGCAGTTCTTC
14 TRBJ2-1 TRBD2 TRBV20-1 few CSAPTSHSYNEQFF TGCAGTGCTCCGACTAGCCACTCCTACAATGAGCAGTTCTTC
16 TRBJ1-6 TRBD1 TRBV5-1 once CARSSERQGYNSPLHF TGCGCCAGAAGCTCCGAGAGACAGGGATATAATTCACCCCTCCACTTT
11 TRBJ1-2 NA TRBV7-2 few CASSFEGGYTF TGTGCCAGCAGCTTTGAGGGGGGCTACACCTTC
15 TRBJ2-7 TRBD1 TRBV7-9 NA CASSLVGQGVYEQYF TGTGCCAGCAGCTTAGTCGGGCAGGGGGTCTACGAGCAGTACTTC
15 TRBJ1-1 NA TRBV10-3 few CAIRTKSGAGTEAFF TGTGCCATCCGAACAAAATCGGGTGCTGGCACTGAAGCTTTCTTT
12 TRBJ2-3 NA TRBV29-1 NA CSAGGNTDTQYF TGCAGCGCGGGGGGCAACACAGATACGCAGTATTTT
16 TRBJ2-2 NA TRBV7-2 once CASSIPRGRAGRELFF TGTGCCAGCAGCATTCCGAGAGGCAGGGCGGGCCGGGAGCTGTTTTTT
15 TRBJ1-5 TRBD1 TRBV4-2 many CASSARQGDNQPQHF TGTGCCAGCAGTGCTAGACAGGGGGACAATCAGCCCCAGCATTTT
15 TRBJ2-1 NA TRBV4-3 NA CASSTGTGTNNEQFF TGCGCCAGCAGTACCGGGACTGGGACAAACAATGAGCAGTTCTTC
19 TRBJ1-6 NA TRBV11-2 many CASSLSRPAGRLYNSPLHF TGTGCCAGCAGCTTATCACGTCCCGCAGGGCGGCTTTATAATTCACCCCTCCACTTT
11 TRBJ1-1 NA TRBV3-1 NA CASTGPSEAFF TGTGCCAGCACAGGCCCCTCTGAAGCTTTCTTT
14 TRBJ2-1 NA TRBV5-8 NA CASSLDWGYNEQFF TGTGCCAGCAGCTTGGATTGGGGATACAATGAGCAGTTCTTC
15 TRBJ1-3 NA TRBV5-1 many CASSLNGDLGNTIYF TGCGCCAGCAGCTTGAACGGAGATCTTGGAAACACCATATATTTT
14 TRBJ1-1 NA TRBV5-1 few CASSFHGGNTEAFF TGCGCCAGCAGCTTTCACGGGGGAAACACTGAAGCTTTCTTT
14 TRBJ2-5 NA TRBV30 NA CAWSVLPTQETQYF TGTGCCTGGAGTGTACTTCCAACTCAAGAGACCCAGTACTTC
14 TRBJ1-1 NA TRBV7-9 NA CASRYQQGSSEAFF TGTGCCAGCAGATACCAACAGGGAAGTAGTGAAGCTTTCTTT
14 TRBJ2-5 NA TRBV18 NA CASSPPANQETQYF TGTGCCAGCTCACCACCGGCTAACCAAGAGACCCAGTACTTC
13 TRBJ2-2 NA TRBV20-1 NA CSASDRNTGELFF TGCAGTGCTTCTGACAGAAACACCGGGGAGCTGTTTTTT
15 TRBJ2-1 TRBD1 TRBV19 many CASRKSGTAYNEQFF TGTGCCAGTAGGAAGTCCGGGACAGCCTACAATGAGCAGTTCTTC
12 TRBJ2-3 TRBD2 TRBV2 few CASSTSADTQYF TGTGCCAGCAGTACTAGCGCAGATACGCAGTATTTT
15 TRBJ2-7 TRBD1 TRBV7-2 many CASSSQGALIQEQYF TGTGCCAGCAGCTCACAGGGGGCCCTTATACAGGAGCAGTACTTC
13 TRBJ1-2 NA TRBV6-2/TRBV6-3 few CASSLTRSDGYTF TGTGCCAGCAGTTTGACACGAAGTGATGGCTACACCTTC
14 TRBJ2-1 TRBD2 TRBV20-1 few CSAEGGRALEEQFF TGCAGTGCCGAGGGCGGGAGGGCCCTGGAAGAGCAGTTCTTC
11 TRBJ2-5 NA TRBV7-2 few CASSRAVTQYF TGTGCCAGCAGCCGTGCTGTAACCCAGTACTTC
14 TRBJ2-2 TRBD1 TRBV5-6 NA CASSIQGNTGELFF TGTGCCAGCAGCATACAGGGGAATACCGGGGAGCTGTTTTTT
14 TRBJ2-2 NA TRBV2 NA CASSHRVRAGELFF TGTGCCAGCAGCCACAGGGTTCGGGCCGGGGAGCTGTTTTTT
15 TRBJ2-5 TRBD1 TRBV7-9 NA CVSSLGQGGAETQYF TGTGTCAGCAGTCTCGGACAGGGTGGGGCTGAGACCCAGTACTTC
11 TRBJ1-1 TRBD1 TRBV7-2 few CASRMTGEAFF TGTGCCAGCAGGATGACAGGGGAAGCTTTCTTT
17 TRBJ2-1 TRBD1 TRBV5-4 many CASSLGSPGQGSGEQFF TGTGCCAGCAGCTTGGGGTCCCCGGGACAGGGGTCGGGTGAGCAGTTCTTC
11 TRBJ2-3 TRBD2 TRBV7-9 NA CASSWVRELYF TGTGCCAGCAGCTGGGTGCGGGAGTTGTATTTT
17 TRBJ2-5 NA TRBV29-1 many CSVEAASWGASGETQYF TGCAGCGTTGAGGCCGCTTCCTGGGGGGCGAGTGGAGAGACCCAGTACTTC
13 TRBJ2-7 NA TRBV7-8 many CASSQGSIYEQYF TGTGCCAGCAGCCAGGGGTCAATCTACGAGCAGTACTTC